These 23 T cell receptor beta chains were sequenced from one sample in a study of cytomegalovirus exposure and HLA in healthy donors. The primer mix had 60 Vbeta and 13 Jbeta primers. The data were produced by immunoSEQ multiplex PCR, yet TCRdb's version contains in-frame clones alone and is incomplete. The data contain 110,000 to 150,000 clones, 70% to 75% of them singletons. The sequencing input was PBMCs. The receptors were sampled from a human donor in good health.

Only a few counts were recorded for this clone. V gene TRBV18 combines with J gene TRBJ1-1; 9 bases match TRBD1. The CDR3 runs 15 residues. Germline V gene data show CDR1 as KGHSH and CDR2 as LQKENI. J gave up 1 base and V 2 bases, and 2 bases lay outside the gene matches. The CDR3 DNA reads TGTGCCAGCTCACCAGGGACAGGGCCGAACACTGAAGCTTTCTTT. The encoded protein is CASSPGTGPNTEAFF.

The J gene is TRBJ2-3, the V gene TRBV5-1; 8 bases match TRBD2. After removal of 0 bases from V and 4 bases from J, the junction contained 1 base not matched to a gene. The germline CDR1 and CDR2 sequences are SGHRS and YFSETQ. The CDR3 runs to 14 residues. DNA of the CDR3: TGCGCCAGCAGCTTGGTCGGGAGGGCAGATACGCAGTATTTT. Its translation is CASSLVGRADTQYF.

This chain links TRBV9 with TRBJ2-7; no definite D call. Germline V lookup: CDR1 SGDLS, CDR2 YYNGEE. Trimming stripped 1 base from V and 0 bases from J, with 8 bases between. The CDR3 has 14 residues. The CDR3 loop is CASSVYGDSYEQYF. CDR3 DNA: TGTGCCAGCAGCGTATACGGAGACTCCTACGAGCAGTACTTC.

The genes are TRBV7-3 and TRBJ2-1; 11 bases line up with TRBD2. The germline CDR1 and CDR2 sequences are SGHTA and FQGTGA. V was clipped by 2 bases and J by 3 bases; unmatched bases: 9. This CDR3 has 18 amino acids. CDR3 DNA sequence: TGTGCCAGCAGCTTATACGCATCCGGGACTAGCGGCTACAATGAGCAGTTCTTC. Translated, it gives CASSLYASGTSGYNEQFF. The entire variable domain, with the rest obtained from reference TRBV7-3 and TRBJ2-1, is as follows: GAGVSQTPSNKVTEKGKYVELRCDPISGHTALYWYRQSLGQGPEFLIYFQGTGAADDSGLPNDRFFAVRPEGSVSTLKIQRTERGDSAVYLCASSLYASGTSGYNEQFFGPGTRLTVL.

This clone has a handful of counts. The rearrangement uses TRBV20-1 and TRBJ2-7; D is perhaps TRBD1 (6 bases). CDR3 size: 11 residues. Germline V gene sequence: CDR1 DFQATT, CDR2 SNEGSKA (reference sequence). CDR3 sequence (DNA): TGCCCAGGGGTTCCATACTACGAGCAGTACTTC. Its protein is CPGVPYYEQYF.

V usage is TRBV5-4 and J usage is TRBJ1-1; D is perhaps TRBD1 (5 bases). Deletions cut 0 bases from V and 3 bases from J, with 9 bases between. There are 14 residues in the CDR3. Germline V CDR1 and CDR2: SGHNT, YYREEE (reference sequence). Here the CDR3 DNA reads TGTGCCAGCAGCTTGGCCGACAGAGACACTGAAGCTTTCTTT. It is translated as CASSLADRDTEAFF.

The V call is TRBV9, the J call TRBJ1-5; D call uncertain. The CDR3 spans 13 residues. Germline lookup yields CDR1 SGDLS and CDR2 YYNGEE. The V end lost 4 bases, the J end lost 9 bases, and 14 bases lay between the germline ends. The CDR3 here is CASSSEISGPQHF. The CDR3 bases are TGTGCCAGCAGCTCAGAGATTTCGGGGCCCCAGCATTTT.

The chain couples TRBV6-6 to TRBJ1-4; no clear D. Germline V gene sequence: CDR1 MNHNY, CDR2 SVGAGI (reference sequence). The germline V and J ends were trimmed by 0 bases and 6 bases, with 11 bases remaining between them. The CDR3 runs to 15 residues. In DNA form, the CDR3 reads TGTGCCAGCAGTTACTCCAGGTGGGGAGATGAAAAACTGTTTTTT. This codes for CASSYSRWGDEKLFF.

Comment on this clone: The germline gene is not matched at one end of the junction; a read error may be the cause. The CDR3 nucleotides read TGTGCCAGCAGTTTAGGACAGGGACTCCGGGAGACCCAGTACTTC. This encodes CASSLGQGLRETQYF. The chain carries TRBV7-9 and TRBJ2-5; TRBD1 matches 8 bases. Germline lookup yields CDR1 SEHNR and CDR2 FQNEAQ (reference sequence). This CDR3 contains 15 residues.

This sequence joins TRBV4-2 and TRBJ2-6; 9 nucleotides agree with TRBD1. Germline loops: CDR1 LGHNA, CDR2 YNFKEQ. J was trimmed by 2 bases and V by 6 bases; bases with no gene match: 17. There are 20 residues in the CDR3. The CDR3 reads CASRLMGYGTGSTGANVLTF. The CDR3 DNA sequence: TGTGCCAGCAGACTTATGGGATATGGGACAGGGTCAACTGGGGCCAACGTCCTGACTTTC.

This chain uses TRBV19 with TRBJ2-2, with a weak D call TRBD1 (6 bases). The germline gives CDR1 LNHDA, CDR2 SQIVND (reference sequence). Trimming left V 4 bases short and J 5 bases short, with 11 bases between. The CDR3 has 14 amino acids. The chain's CDR3 is CASSTRQETGELFF. The DNA of the CDR3 is TGTGCCAGTAGTACTAGACAGGAGACCGGGGAGCTGTTTTTT.

The chain uses TRBV15 and TRBJ2-7; D possibly corresponds to TRBD2 (6 bases). The CDR3 has 14 amino acids. V was cut by 1 base and J by 7 bases, with 14 bases left in between. Germline values: CDR1 LNHNV, CDR2 YYDKDF (reference sequence). The CDR3 spells CATSRGRLGGEQYF. The CDR3 coding sequence is TGTGCCACCAGCAGAGGTAGACTGGGGGGTGAGCAGTACTTC. Supplemented by reference TRBV15 and TRBJ2-7, the full variable domain reads DAMVIQNPRYQVTQFGKPVTLSCSQTLNHNVMYWYQQKSSQAPKLLFHYYDKDFNNEADTPDNFQSRRPNTSFCFLDIRSPGLGDTAMYLCATSRGRLGGEQYFGPGTRLTVT.

This chain joins TRBV27 and TRBJ2-2; possibly TRBD1 for D (5 bases). V gave up 0 bases and J gave up 5 bases, with 13 bases separating them. This CDR3 comprises 16 residues. In germline, CDR1 is MNHEY, CDR2 SMNVEV (reference sequence). CDR3 sequence: CASSLSTGGWTGELFF. The DNA of the CDR3 is TGTGCCAGCAGTTTATCAACAGGTGGTTGGACCGGGGAGCTGTTTTTT.

This chain links TRBV7-8 with TRBJ2-6, with 7 bases matching TRBD1. Germline loops: CDR1 SGHVS, CDR2 FQNEAQ. With 5 bases clipped from V and 4 bases from J, the junction kept 5 bases outside the gene matches. CDR3 length equals 15 residues. The CDR3 sequence: CASSLRTGGANVLTF. DNA of the CDR3: TGTGCCAGCAGCCTTCGGACAGGAGGGGCCAACGTCCTGACTTTC.

V usage is TRBV9 and J usage is TRBJ1-1, with no clear D. Germline V CDR1 and CDR2: SGDLS, YYNGEE. The CDR3 has 15 amino acids. Trimming stripped 4 bases from V and 5 bases from J, with 18 bases between. CDR3 coding DNA: TGTGCCAGCAGCCCGCTGGGTCACACCGGGACTGAAGCTTTCTTT. Residues: CASSPLGHTGTEAFF.

The chain employs TRBV5-5 and TRBJ1-2, with 7 bases aligning to TRBD1. The CDR3 spans 14 residues. The V and J ends lost 3 bases and 5 bases, in that order; junction bases with no gene match: 7. Germline lookup yields CDR1 SGHKS and CDR2 YYEKEE (reference sequence). The CDR3 sequence: CASSSGGGDYGYTF. The DNA of the CDR3 is TGTGCCAGCAGCTCGGGAGGGGGCGATTATGGCTACACCTTC.

This chain uses TRBV7-2 with TRBJ1-5; weak D call: TRBD1 (6 bases). The length of the CDR3 is 15 residues. Germline values: CDR1 SGHTA, CDR2 FQGNSA. Trimming took 5 bases from V and 3 from J, leaving 14 bases between them. DNA for the CDR3: TGTGCCAGCAGCCCAGTCGGGGACACCAATCAGCCCCAGCATTTT. Its protein product is CASSPVGDTNQPQHF.

This clone came up a few times. The chain is built from TRBV6-5 and TRBJ2-2; TRBD2 is a possible D gene (5 bases). Trimming took 6 bases from V and 5 from J, leaving 16 bases between them. The CDR3 runs to 15 residues. Germline V gene sequence: CDR1 MNHEY, CDR2 SVGAGI. CDR3: CASSLGIFRTGELFF. For the CDR3, the DNA is TGTGCCAGCAGCCTCGGGATTTTTAGGACCGGGGAGCTGTTTTTT.

The V gene is TRBV6-1, the J gene TRBJ1-2; D is possibly TRBD1 (6 bases). The length of the CDR3 is 14 residues. With 6 bases removed from V and 7 bases from J, the gap between germline ends came to 18 bases. Germline V gene sequence: CDR1 MNHNS, CDR2 SASEGT. This CDR3 reads CASRPSGDGLGYTF. Written as DNA, the CDR3 is TGTGCCAGCAGACCGTCAGGGGACGGGCTTGGCTACACCTTC.

This chain joins TRBV9 and TRBJ1-6, with a tentative D call TRBD1 (6 bases). Looked up from germline, CDR1 is SGDLS and CDR2 is YYNGEE. V was trimmed by 2 bases and J by 7 bases, leaving 13 bases between them. The CDR3 totals 15 residues. Here the CDR3 reads CASSVKGQTNSPLHF. As DNA, the CDR3 is TGTGCCAGCAGCGTTAAGGGACAAACCAATTCACCCCTCCACTTT.

This chain uses TRBV7-8 with TRBJ1-2, with D possibly being TRBD1 (6 bases). CDR3 length: 14 amino acids. In germline, CDR1 is SGHVS, CDR2 FQNEAQ. V lost 1 base and J lost 3, with 9 bases in between. The CDR3: CASSLDRVHYGYTF. The CDR3 DNA is TGTGCCAGCAGCTTAGACAGGGTTCACTATGGCTACACCTTC.

This chain uses TRBV4-1 with TRBJ1-1, with D perhaps TRBD1 (5 bases). From germline, CDR1 is MGHRA and CDR2 YSYEKL. V was cut by 0 bases and J by 0 bases, with 20 bases left in between. This CDR3 region has 19 residues. This CDR3 reads CASSQEDPLTTAMNTEAFF. CDR3 sequence (DNA): TGCGCCAGCAGCCAAGAAGATCCTCTCACGACAGCCATGAACACTGAAGCTTTCTTT.

Ten or more counts support this clone. V is TRBV5-1 and J is TRBJ1-4, with 8 bases that match TRBD1. The J segment lost 3 bases and the V segment lost 4 bases, leaving 5 bases of the junction unmatched. Germline CDR1 is SGHRS and CDR2 is YFSETQ. The CDR3 totals 15 residues. The CDR3 loop is CASSDQGAANEKLFF. The DNA for the CDR3 is TGCGCCAGCAGCGACCAGGGGGCCGCTAATGAAAAACTGTTTTTT.